This T cell receptor beta chain was found in a study of blood T cells in healthy people across ages. With 1 base removed from V and 8 bases from J, the gap between germline ends came to 8 bases. The length of the CDR3 is 13 residues. The germline CDR1 and CDR2 sequences are SEHNR and FQNEAQ (reference sequence). The second PCR ran roughly 6 to 11 cycles with a sample-barcoded 5' primer and J-beta primers. A template-switch adaptor that had 12 random nucleotides put a tag on each cDNA molecule. TCRdb itself ran the 5' RACE reads through MiXCR, one entry per CDR3 protein. There are roughly 560,000 distinct CDR3 sequences in the sample; less than 25% occur only once, and less than 9% lies in the top ten. Study-wide findings and caveats: Aged donors had fewer naive CD4+ cells and lower diversity than long-lived donors. Measured against age, TCR beta diversity per million T cells decreased in a roughly linear manner.

Points on this clonotype: Its target is unknown.

These records were also assigned to another study, of T cells of mothers and their children. That paper states: Slightly, though not significantly, more overlap was seen in related than in unrelated mother-child pairs.

The rearrangement joins TRBV7-9 to TRBJ2-2; D uncertain. The TCR sequence derives from a boy under 18 in good health. The specimen was blood. The CDR3 here is CASSLVQSGELFF. The DNA for the CDR3 is TGTGCCAGCAGCTTAGTGCAGTCGGGGGAGCTGTTTTTT.